This is a list of T cell receptor beta chains from one sample in a study of memory CD4+ T cells and cytomegalovirus serostatus. Method: immunoSEQ multiplex PCR; TCRdb's copy keeps in-frame clones and lacks some. Of 40,000 to 45,000 clones in the sample, roughly 80% were seen once. The sequencing sample was made of memory CD4+ T cells from blood. The receptors were sampled from an adult in good health and CMV-seronegative. The CDR3 runs from the conserved cysteine through the conserved F or W. Each record gives: clone size, J gene, V gene, D gene, CDR3 protein, CDR3 DNA. D genes are given only for firm matches. Clone size is not always given. Where it is, it says once, few, many or a class for expanded clones.

.	TRBJ2-3	TRBV7-9	TRBD1	CASSPRGGQNPTDTQYF	TGTGCCAGCAGCCCCCGAGGGGGCCAAAATCCCACAGATACGCAGTATTTT
.	TRBJ2-5	TRBV7-2	.	CASSLPRAGAQETQYF	TGTGCCAGCAGCTTACCCCGGGCGGGGGCACAAGAGACCCAGTACTTC
.	TRBJ1-6	TRBV7-9	.	CASSQEVGGKNSPLHF	TGTGCCAGCAGCCAAGAGGTGGGGGGAAAAAATTCACCCCTCCACTTT
.	TRBJ2-2	TRBV5-1	.	CASSRNPRVGELFF	TGCGCCAGCAGCCGCAACCCCAGGGTCGGGGAGCTGTTTTTT
.	TRBJ2-5	TRBV10-3	TRBD2	CAISLAGKETQYF	TGTGCCATCAGTCTAGCGGGGAAAGAGACCCAGTACTTC
.	TRBJ1-1	TRBV6-1	.	CASSEHAGTEAFF	TGTGCCAGCAGTGAACACGCGGGTACTGAAGCTTTCTTT
.	TRBJ1-5	TRBV7-9	.	CASSRETGHNQPQHF	TGTGCCAGCAGTAGGGAGACAGGCCACAATCAGCCCCAGCATTTT
.	TRBJ1-6	TRBV5-6	.	CASSLGWKESPLHF	TGTGCCAGCAGCTTGGGATGGAAGGAGTCACCCCTCCACTTT
few	TRBJ2-1	TRBV9	TRBD2	CASSPTSGVNNEQFF	TGTGCCAGCAGCCCGACTAGCGGGGTCAATAATGAGCAGTTCTTC
.	TRBJ1-3	TRBV5-5	.	CASSLTGSGNTIYF	TGTGCCAGCAGCTTAACCGGGTCTGGAAACACCATATATTTT
few	TRBJ1-1	TRBV6-5	TRBD1	CASKAGGPNTEAFF	TGTGCCAGCAAGGCAGGGGGACCGAACACTGAAGCTTTCTTT
once	TRBJ2-1	TRBV6-1	TRBD2	CASSSAGGLGEQFF	TGTGCCAGCAGTTCAGCGGGGGGGCTTGGTGAGCAGTTCTTC
.	TRBJ2-3	TRBV7-9	TRBD1	CASSYPQGITHTDTQYF	TGTGCCAGCAGCTACCCACAGGGGATAACACACACAGATACGCAGTATTTT
.	TRBJ2-1	TRBV5-4	.	CASSSRGPYNEQFF	TGTGCCAGCAGCTCGCGGGGCCCTTACAATGAGCAGTTCTTC
.	TRBJ2-1	TRBV10-3	TRBD1	CAISPSGTGSGRNNEQFF	TGTGCCATCAGTCCCTCCGGGACAGGGTCTGGTAGAAACAATGAGCAGTTCTTC
.	TRBJ2-3	TRBV7-9	.	CASSQTGTDTDTQYF	TGTGCCAGCAGTCAGACCGGGACGGACACAGATACGCAGTATTTT
.	TRBJ2-3	TRBV5-6	.	CASSLVTSPGTQYF	TGTGCCAGCAGCTTGGTGACTAGTCCAGGTACGCAGTATTTT
.	TRBJ1-1	TRBV27	.	CASSFGGTTPEAFF	TGTGCCAGCAGTTTCGGAGGGACAACACCTGAAGCTTTCTTT
once	TRBJ2-3	TRBV2	TRBD1	CASRYRGFTDTQYF	TGTGCCAGCAGATACAGGGGATTCACAGATACGCAGTATTTT
.	TRBJ1-6	TRBV9	.	CASSVALGHPVYF	TGTGCCAGCAGCGTAGCTCTGGGACACCCAGTTTACTTT
.	TRBJ1-5	TRBV4-2	TRBD1	CASSQDSGGNQPQHF	TGTGCCAGCAGCCAAGATTCAGGGGGTAATCAGCCCCAGCATTTT
.	TRBJ2-7	TRBV10-3	.	CAISESLAGPYEQYF	TGTGCCATCAGTGAGTCTCTGGCGGGTCCCTACGAGCAGTACTTC
.	TRBJ1-6	TRBV30	TRBD1	CAWSTGGSPLHF	TGTGCCTGGAGTACAGGGGGTTCACCCCTCCACTTT
.	TRBJ1-5	TRBV14	.	CASSQFTNQPQHF	TGTGCCAGCAGCCAATTCACTAATCAGCCCCAGCATTTT
.	TRBJ2-7	TRBV27	.	CASSLWGSEQYF	TGTGCCAGCAGTTTATGGGGGAGCGAGCAGTACTTC
.	TRBJ2-3	TRBV4-2	.	CASSQDPSGHPSTDTQYF	TGTGCCAGCAGCCAAGATCCCTCCGGCCATCCTAGCACAGATACGCAGTATTTT
.	TRBJ2-6	TRBV2	.	CASSQGTGANVLTF	TGTGCCAGCAGCCAGGGAACCGGGGCCAACGTCCTGACTTTC
once	TRBJ2-3	TRBV5-1	TRBD2	CASSLGTSGDTDTQYF	TGCGCCAGCAGCTTGGGGACTAGCGGTGACACAGATACGCAGTATTTT
.	TRBJ2-2	TRBV1	.	CTSSLLRDFTMDTGELFF	TGCACCAGCAGCCTACTCCGGGACTTCACTATGGACACCGGGGAGCTGTTTTTT
.	TRBJ2-7	TRBV11-1	TRBD1	CASGNRDRGYEQYF	TGTGCCAGCGGCAACCGGGACAGGGGCTACGAGCAGTACTTC
.	TRBJ2-1	TRBV4-2	.	CASSRDRDPLKNEQFF	TGTGCCAGCAGTCGGGACCGGGACCCATTAAAGAATGAGCAGTTCTTC
.	TRBJ1-3	TRBV6-5	TRBD1	CASSYSGQGSGNTIYF	TGTGCCAGCAGTTACTCCGGACAGGGCTCTGGAAACACCATATATTTT
.	TRBJ1-1	TRBV19	.	CASMEGAGVNTEAFF	TGTGCCAGTATGGAAGGGGCAGGGGTCAACACTGAAGCTTTCTTT
.	TRBJ1-1	TRBV30	.	CAWRGLQAEEFF	TGTGCCTGGAGGGGACTACAGGCGGAAGAGTTCTTT
.	TRBJ2-3	TRBV19	.	CASSRLEGMIDTQYF	TGTGCCAGTAGTCGGTTGGAGGGAATGATAGATACGCAGTATTTT
.	TRBJ1-2	TRBV7-2	TRBD1	CASRFTRTGSYGYTF	TGTGCCAGCAGATTTACTCGGACAGGGTCCTATGGCTACACCTTC
.	TRBJ1-5	TRBV19	.	CASSIVGDPSQPQHF	TGTGCCAGTAGTATAGTGGGGGACCCTTCGCAGCCCCAGCATTTT
few	TRBJ2-1	TRBV30	.	CAFGSTSYNEQFF	TGTGCCTTTGGCTCGACCTCCTACAATGAGCAGTTCTTC
.	TRBJ2-7	TRBV11-2	TRBD1	CASSSTPPGQGNEQYF	TGTGCCAGCAGCTCAACACCACCGGGACAGGGAAACGAGCAGTACTTC
.	TRBJ2-1	TRBV7-8	.	CANSPYRDGSYNEQFF	TGTGCCAACTCTCCTTACCGGGACGGCTCCTACAATGAGCAGTTCTTC
.	TRBJ1-3	TRBV5-4	.	CASSSLRGRDLSGNTIYF	TGTGCCAGCAGCTCCCTGCGCGGCAGGGATCTCTCTGGAAACACCATATATTTT
.	TRBJ1-5	TRBV19	.	CASTTRERMRNQPQHF	TGTGCCAGTACCACCCGGGAAAGGATGAGGAATCAGCCCCAGCATTTT
.	TRBJ1-6	TRBV2	TRBD1	CASSERDRLPLLHF	TGTGCCAGCAGTGAACGGGACAGGTTACCTTTACTCCACTTT
few	TRBJ1-2	TRBV6-6	TRBD1	CASRETGQGAGGYTF	TGTGCCAGCAGAGAAACGGGACAGGGGGCCGGTGGCTACACCTTC
.	TRBJ1-3	TRBV6-6	.	CASRLVDRNTIYF	TGTGCCAGCAGACTAGTAGACCGAAACACCATATATTTT
.	TRBJ2-6	TRBV5-1	TRBD1	CASSFAGTGAGANVLTF	TGCGCCAGCAGCTTCGCCGGGACAGGGGCTGGGGCCAACGTCCTGACTTTC
few	TRBJ1-5	TRBV6-1	.	CASSGSGQPQHF	TGTGCCAGCTCGGGGTCAGGTCAGCCCCAGCATTTT
.	TRBJ2-6	TRBV6-5	.	CASSLGTSGANVLTF	TGTGCCAGCAGTTTGGGGACCTCTGGGGCCAACGTCCTGACTTTC
.	TRBJ2-1	TRBV11-2	.	CASSAYYEQFF	TGTGCCAGCAGCGCCTATTATGAGCAGTTCTTC
once	TRBJ2-7	TRBV6-1	.	CASRGGADEQYF	TGTGCCAGCAGGGGGGGGGCCGACGAGCAGTACTTC
few	TRBJ2-1	TRBV10-2	.	CASGAGAYNEQFF	TGCGCCAGCGGGGCCGGGGCATACAATGAGCAGTTCTTC
once	TRBJ2-1	TRBV2	.	CASTRGLNNEQFF	TGTGCCAGCACTCGGGGATTAAACAATGAGCAGTTCTTC
few	TRBJ1-5	TRBV28	.	CASSFNQPQHF	TGTGCCAGCAGTTTCAACCAGCCCCAGCATTTT
.	TRBJ2-7	TRBV5-1	.	CASTTQAGRSNEQYF	TGCGCCAGCACAACCCAAGCAGGGAGATCAAACGAGCAGTACTTC